This TCR beta chain was identified during a study of response to subunit inactivated influenza vaccine. From the RT-PCR reads, TCRdb called clonotypes with MiXCR, one entry per CDR3 protein. There are 550,000 to 800,000 distinct CDR3 sequences in the sample; roughly 14% occur only once, and roughly 10% lies in the top ten. Study-wide results and limits: That few new T cells are recruited by each seasonal influenza vaccination was the authors' suggestion.

To note about this clonotype: Its target is unknown.

The source of this sequence is a man in his fifties or sixties who received an inactivated influenza vaccine. The material sequenced was PBMCs from blood, taken 12 days after vaccination.

In nucleotides, the CDR3 is TGTGCCAGCAGTTTGTGGAGGGCAGATACGCAGTATTTT. Its translation is CASSLWRADTQYF. V is TRBV28 and J is TRBJ2-3; TRBD2 is a possible D gene (6 bases). V lost 3 bases, J lost 4 bases, and 8 bases lay in between. The length of the CDR3 is 13 residues. Germline CDR1 and CDR2: MDHEN and SYDVKM.